The present TCR beta chain was sequenced within a study of neoadjuvant anti-PD-1 for oral cavity cancer. The CDR3 extends over 16 amino acids. V shed 6 bases and J shed 0 bases, with 16 bases lying between them. The germline V gene encodes CDR1 MGHDK and CDR2 SYGVNS. General observations from the study: Non-responders to neoadjuvant nivolumab had significantly more clonal PBMC T cells than responders.

Sequencing was performed with immunoSEQ multiplex PCR; in TCRdb, only in-frame clones are kept and a portion is missing. The sample carries around 67,000 clones, roughly 90% recorded once. Comment on this clone: As yet, its antigen is unknown.

Noted time point: after neoadjuvant nivolumab, at surgical resection. This clonotype originated in a person aged 35-79 years with oral cavity squamous cell carcinoma. Material: PBMCs, obtained after nivolumab (anti-PD-1) treatment. V gene TRBV25-1 combines with J gene TRBJ2-3, with a weak D call TRBD2 (5 bases). In DNA form, the CDR3 reads TGTGCCAGCAGCCTCAGAGGGTCAACTAGCACAGATACGCAGTATTTT. This sequence encodes CASSLRGSTSTDTQYF. Full variable domain (remainder filled in from reference TRBV25-1 and TRBJ2-3): EADIYQTPRYLVIGTGKKITLECSQTMGHDKMYWYQQDPGMELHLIHYSYGVNSTEKGDLSSESTVSRIRTEHFPLTLESARPSHTSQYLCASSLRGSTSTDTQYFGPGTRLTVL.